This is a list of T cell receptor beta chains from one sample in a study of cytomegalovirus exposure and HLA in healthy donors. Assay used: immunoSEQ multiplex PCR; TCRdb lists only in-frame clones, some missing. In the table there are 100,000 or so clones, about 75% of which are singletons. Sequenced input: PBMCs. The receptors derive from a woman aged 18-29 years in good health and CMV-seropositive. Each CDR3 is given with its conserved first and last residue. Fields, in order: CDR3 protein, CDR3 DNA, clone size, D gene, V gene, J gene, CDR3 length. The D gene is left open where the match is weak. Clone size is stated in some rows and not others, as once, few, many or a class when expanded.

CDR3 protein: CAWSAGYTEAFF; CDR3 DNA: TGTGCCTGGAGTGCCGGGTACACTGAAGCTTTCTTT; clone size: NA; D gene: NA; V gene: TRBV30; J gene: TRBJ1-1; CDR3 length: 12
CDR3 protein: CASSLSGTKLFF; CDR3 DNA: TGTGCCAGCAGCTTAAGCGGGACGAAACTGTTTTTT; clone size: NA; D gene: NA; V gene: TRBV7-9; J gene: TRBJ1-4; CDR3 length: 12
CDR3 protein: CASREGLAYEQYF; CDR3 DNA: TGTGCCAGCAGGGAGGGACTTGCCTACGAGCAGTACTTC; clone size: many; D gene: NA; V gene: TRBV7-9; J gene: TRBJ2-7; CDR3 length: 13
CDR3 protein: CASSSRDRGRTEAFF; CDR3 DNA: TGTGCCAGCAGCTCCCGGGACAGGGGGCGGACTGAAGCTTTCTTT; clone size: few; D gene: TRBD1; V gene: TRBV5-6; J gene: TRBJ1-1; CDR3 length: 15
CDR3 protein: CASSERSRGSSYEQYF; CDR3 DNA: TGTGCCAGCAGTGAACGGAGCAGGGGAAGCTCCTACGAGCAGTACTTC; clone size: once; D gene: NA; V gene: TRBV2; J gene: TRBJ2-7; CDR3 length: 16
CDR3 protein: CASSLGTGAGEQYF; CDR3 DNA: TGTGCCAGCAGCTTAGGGACAGGGGCAGGGGAGCAGTACTTC; clone size: NA; D gene: TRBD1; V gene: TRBV7-8; J gene: TRBJ2-7; CDR3 length: 14
CDR3 protein: CASSLDGDEQFF; CDR3 DNA: TGTGCCAGCAGCTTAGATGGAGATGAGCAGTTCTTC; clone size: NA; D gene: NA; V gene: TRBV11-3; J gene: TRBJ2-1; CDR3 length: 12
CDR3 protein: CASSVVLDYNEQFF; CDR3 DNA: TGTGCCAGCAGCGTGGTACTAGACTACAATGAGCAGTTCTTC; clone size: NA; D gene: NA; V gene: TRBV9; J gene: TRBJ2-1; CDR3 length: 14
CDR3 protein: CASSQEGLAGTKNIQYF; CDR3 DNA: TGCGCCAGCAGCCAAGAGGGTTTAGCGGGGACCAAAAACATTCAGTACTTC; clone size: few; D gene: TRBD2; V gene: TRBV4-3; J gene: TRBJ2-4; CDR3 length: 17
CDR3 protein: CAWRLAGANIQYF; CDR3 DNA: TGTGCCTGGAGACTAGCGGGGGCAAACATTCAGTACTTC; clone size: NA; D gene: TRBD2; V gene: TRBV30; J gene: TRBJ2-4; CDR3 length: 13
CDR3 protein: CASSPGTKNEQFF; CDR3 DNA: TGTGCCAGCAGCCCCGGGACTAAAAATGAGCAGTTCTTC; clone size: NA; D gene: TRBD2; V gene: TRBV7-2; J gene: TRBJ2-1; CDR3 length: 13
CDR3 protein: CARQDLTGLLEQYF; CDR3 DNA: TGTGCCAGGCAGGACCTGACAGGACTGCTCGAGCAGTACTTC; clone size: NA; D gene: NA; V gene: TRBV2; J gene: TRBJ2-7; CDR3 length: 14
CDR3 protein: CASSLGSGVETQYF; CDR3 DNA: TGTGCCAGCAGCTTAGGGTCAGGGGTAGAGACCCAGTACTTC; clone size: few; D gene: NA; V gene: TRBV13; J gene: TRBJ2-5; CDR3 length: 14
CDR3 protein: CASSSSGYYEQYF; CDR3 DNA: TGTGCCAGCAGCAGTAGCGGGTATTACGAGCAGTACTTC; clone size: NA; D gene: TRBD2; V gene: TRBV7-6; J gene: TRBJ2-7; CDR3 length: 13
CDR3 protein: CASSIWQDAIAVDTEAFF; CDR3 DNA: TGTGCCAGTAGTATATGGCAGGATGCAATCGCAGTGGACACTGAAGCTTTCTTT; clone size: NA; D gene: NA; V gene: TRBV19; J gene: TRBJ1-1; CDR3 length: 18
CDR3 protein: CAWTPLAGPGNTIYF; CDR3 DNA: TGTGCCTGGACTCCTTTAGCGGGGCCTGGAAACACCATATATTTT; clone size: NA; D gene: NA; V gene: TRBV30; J gene: TRBJ1-3; CDR3 length: 15